The source of this T cell receptor beta chain is a study of identical twins. Only healthy Caucasians were enrolled as donors. Whole-study findings and limits: A cross-sectional statistical analysis, not follow-up of the same donors, supported the conclusions. Beta out-of-frame twin sharing showed a weaker excess.

This clonotype was seen repeatedly, ten times or more. The antigen remains undetermined. TCRdb re-derived calls from the 5' RACE reads in MiXCR, one entry per CDR3 protein. The table lists 240,000 or so distinct CDR3 sequences, roughly a tenth of them singletons, with 8% to 10% in the top ten. Trimming cost V 0 bases and J 3 bases, with 12 bases left between them. The CDR3 runs to 15 residues. The V gene's germline CDR1 is SGHKS and CDR2 YYEKEE (reference sequence). V is TRBV5-5 and J is TRBJ1-1; D possibly corresponds to TRBD1 (5 bases). The sample was memory T cells sorted from blood. The sequence came from a man aged 50 to 60 in good health. CDR3 bases: TGTGCCAGCAGCTTGGATTGGGGGAAGGACACTGAAGCTTTCTTT. Encoded protein: CASSLDWGKDTEAFF.